The 30 T cell receptor beta chains below come from one sample, sequenced in a study of cytomegalovirus exposure and HLA in healthy donors. PCR primers comprised 60 Vbeta and 13 Jbeta primers. Measured with immunoSEQ multiplex PCR; TCRdb has only the in-frame clones, and not every one. The profile shows more than 80,000 clones, roughly 77% of them singletons. The source material was PBMCs. All receptors derive from a man aged 40-55 years in good health and CMV-seronegative.

V and J are TRBV5-1 and TRBJ2-3, with 8 bases matching TRBD2. J lost 6 bases, V lost 7 bases, and 7 bases had no gene match. Per germline, CDR1 SGHRS and CDR2 YFSETQ. The CDR3 is 13 amino acids. CDR3 sequence reads: CASGRGGQDTQYF. The CDR3 DNA follows: TGCGCCAGCGGACGGGGGGGTCAGGATACGCAGTATTTT. The full variable domain, its missing parts supplied by reference TRBV5-1 and TRBJ2-3, is KAGVTQTPRYLIKTRGQQVTLSCSPISGHRSVSWYQQTPGQGLQFLFEYFSETQRNKGNFPGRFSGRQFSNSRSEMNVSTLELGDSALYLCASGRGGQDTQYFGPGTRLTVL.

This clone came up once. This chain joins TRBV6-1 and TRBJ1-2, with D unclear. This CDR3 is built from 13 residues. The V gene's germline CDR1 is MNHNS and CDR2 SASEGT. V was trimmed by 7 bases and J by 2 bases, leaving 11 bases between them. CDR3 region: CASTPGSNYGYTF. The DNA of the CDR3 is TGTGCCAGCACCCCAGGATCCAACTATGGCTACACCTTC.

The chain couples TRBV28 to TRBJ1-5; D unclear. CDR1 and CDR2 (germline): MDHEN, SYDVKM. The CDR3 covers 13 residues. CDR3 nucleotides: TGTGCGTCCGAGGGTATAAGCAATCAGCCCCAGCATTTT. This codes for CASEGISNQPQHF.

This clone was found a few times. This chain connects TRBV5-4 to TRBJ2-1, with 7 bases identical to TRBD1. CDR3 length equals 14 residues. Germline CDR1 and CDR2: SGHNT and YYREEE (reference sequence). The V and J ends lost 6 bases and 10 bases, in that order; junction bases with no gene match: 13. As DNA, the CDR3 is TGTGCCAGCACCCATTTCATCCGGGACAGCGAGCAGTTCTTC. Translated: CASTHFIRDSEQFF.

This chain joins TRBV5-1 and TRBJ2-7; 8 bases match TRBD2. The V gene end was trimmed by 0 bases and the J gene end by 4 bases; junction bases not matched to a gene: 6. Germline values: CDR1 SGHRS, CDR2 YFSETQ. The CDR3 sequence is 15 residues long. CDR3 residues: CASSLDGTSLYEQYF. The CDR3 coding sequence is TGCGCCAGCAGCTTGGATGGGACTAGTCTTTACGAGCAGTACTTC.

The genes are TRBV7-2 and TRBJ1-2, with 9 bases aligning to TRBD1. Per the germline V gene, CDR1 is SGHTA and CDR2 is FQGNSA. Unmatched junction bases numbered 8, after V lost 0 bases and J lost 6 bases. The CDR3 extends over 16 amino acids. The CDR3 here is CASSLASGQGYHGYTF. Written as DNA, the CDR3 is TGTGCCAGCAGCTTAGCGTCCGGACAGGGGTATCATGGCTACACCTTC.

The CDR3 loop reads CASSKDNTYEQYF. CDR3 DNA sequence: TGTGCCAGCAGTAAAGATAACACCTACGAGCAGTACTTC. This sequence joins TRBV2 and TRBJ2-7; D gene ambiguous. Trimming shortened V by 5 bases and J by 2 bases, and 10 bases separated the two germline ends. The CDR3 is made up of 13 amino acids. Germline CDR1 is SNHLY and CDR2 is FYNNEI.

V gene TRBV6-4 combines with J gene TRBJ1-2; possible D gene TRBD1, 6 bases. V lost 4 bases to trimming and J lost 7 bases, with 13 bases between them. Germline V CDR1 and CDR2: MRHNA, SNTAGT. The CDR3 loop spans 13 amino acids. CDR3 nucleotide sequence: TGTGCCAGCAGTGCCGCCACAGGGACTGGCTACACCTTC. Residues: CASSAATGTGYTF.

This chain links TRBV19 with TRBJ2-1; 9 nucleotides align to TRBD1. Per the germline V gene, CDR1 is LNHDA and CDR2 is SQIVND (reference sequence). There are 15 residues in the CDR3. J gave up 13 bases and V 0 bases, and 10 bases lay outside the gene matches. The chain's CDR3 is CASSIDRDRVMSQFF. CDR3 coding DNA: TGTGCCAGTAGTATAGACCGGGACAGGGTTATGTCCCAGTTCTTC.

The V gene is TRBV11-1, the J gene TRBJ2-1, with 8 bases aligning to TRBD2. The CDR3 consists of 15 residues. V lost 5 bases and J lost 9; bases outside the gene matches: 12. Germline assignment: CDR1 SGHAT and CDR2 FQDESV (reference sequence). The CDR3 DNA follows: TGTGCCAGCAGCCCCGTTTACGGGGGGGTTCCTGAGCAGTTCTTC. Translating gives CASSPVYGGVPEQFF.

The rearrangement links TRBV15 to TRBJ2-7; 7 positions agree with TRBD1. From germline, CDR1 is LNHNV and CDR2 YYDKDF (reference sequence). V was clipped by 5 bases and J by 2 bases; unmatched bases: 12. This CDR3 is built from 16 residues. The CDR3, as DNA: TGTGCCACCAGCCGCCCCCGGGTACAGGGGACCTACGAGCAGTACTTC. Translation: CATSRPRVQGTYEQYF. The whole variable domain, filled in from reference TRBV15 and TRBJ2-7, reads DAMVIQNPRYQVTQFGKPVTLSCSQTLNHNVMYWYQQKSSQAPKLLFHYYDKDFNNEADTPDNFQSRRPNTSFCFLDIRSPGLGDTAMYLCATSRPRVQGTYEQYFGPGTRLTVT.

The chain carries TRBV28 and TRBJ2-7, with D tentatively TRBD1 (5 bases). Germline CDR1 reads MDHEN; CDR2 reads SYDVKM. CDR3 size: 16 residues. Trimming shortened V by 3 bases and J by 0 bases, and 15 bases separated the two germline ends. In nucleotides, the CDR3 is TGTGCCAGCAGTTTGGAAGGGGCGTATGGCTCCTACGAGCAGTACTTC. Residues: CASSLEGAYGSYEQYF.

V and J are TRBV5-6 and TRBJ2-7; 9 nucleotides agree with TRBD2. Germline CDR1 is SGHDT and CDR2 is YYEEEE. V gave up 3 bases and J gave up 5 bases; unmatched junction bases: 21. The CDR3 is 19 amino acids. The CDR3 reads CASSSGRYSGGPFGHEQYF. Written as DNA, the CDR3 is TGTGCCAGCAGCTCGGGGAGGTATAGCGGGGGACCATTTGGCCACGAGCAGTACTTC.

This rearrangement joins TRBV5-1 to TRBJ1-2; D is ambiguous. CDR1 SGHRS and CDR2 YFSETQ come from the germline V gene. This CDR3 contains 14 residues. V lost 0 bases to trimming and J lost 5 bases, with 11 bases between them. The CDR3 DNA sequence: TGCGCCAGCAGCTTGGGGCCGGCGGAGTATGGCTACACCTTC. Protein: CASSLGPAEYGYTF.

The chain uses TRBV29-1 and TRBJ2-6; the match to TRBD1 covers 8 bases. Per germline, CDR1 SQVTM and CDR2 ANQGSEA. Losses at the gene ends were 0 bases for V and 0 bases for J; bases not matched to a gene: 13. CDR3 length: 20 amino acids. The DNA of the CDR3 is TGCAGCGTTGAAGAGGGGACAGGCTTAAGTAGGAGCTCTGGGGCCAACGTCCTGACTTTC. Amino acid sequence: CSVEEGTGLSRSSGANVLTF.

The V gene is TRBV7-9, the J gene TRBJ2-7; 7 bases line up with TRBD1. The J segment lost 2 bases and the V segment lost 6 bases, leaving 10 bases of the junction unmatched. CDR3 size: 15 residues. The germline gives CDR1 SEHNR, CDR2 FQNEAQ (reference sequence). DNA of the CDR3: TGTGCCAGCAGAATCGCCGGGGACAGTACCTACGAGCAGTACTTC. This codes for CASRIAGDSTYEQYF.

This chain connects TRBV11-2 to TRBJ2-5; D remains unclear. The ends were cut back, 5 bases at V and 7 bases at J, with 8 bases in the middle. CDR1 is SGHAT and CDR2 is FQNNGV in the germline V gene. CDR3 length: 11 amino acids. In DNA, the CDR3 is TGTGCCAGCAGCCTCTACGGGACCCAGTACTTC. Protein: CASSLYGTQYF. Variable domain in full (rest from reference TRBV11-2 and TRBJ2-5): EAGVAQSPRYKIIEKRQSVAFWCNPISGHATLYWYQQILGQGPKLLIQFQNNGVVDDSQLPKDRFSAERLKGVDSTLKIQPAKLEDSAVYLCASSLYGTQYFGPGTRLLVL.

V gene TRBV19 combines with J gene TRBJ2-2; D may be TRBD1 (7 bases). This CDR3 has 15 amino acids. V was pared by 3 bases and J by 3 bases, with 11 bases between. Germline V gives CDR1 LNHDA, CDR2 SQIVND (reference sequence). The CDR3 spells CASSMGGQYTGELFF. The CDR3 DNA follows: TGTGCCAGTAGTATGGGGGGACAGTACACCGGGGAGCTGTTTTTT.

The CDR3: CASTLQGMNTEAFF. CDR3 nucleotide sequence: TGTGCCAGTACCCTACAGGGAATGAACACTGAAGCTTTCTTT. This sequence joins TRBV19 and TRBJ1-1; a weak D match, TRBD1 (6 bases). This CDR3 comprises 14 residues. Germline V gives CDR1 LNHDA, CDR2 SQIVND (reference sequence). V was pared by 7 bases and J by 0 bases, with 12 bases between.

The chain employs TRBV4-1 and TRBJ1-2; 9 nucleotides match TRBD1. V dropped 3 bases and J dropped 3; count of bases not matched to a gene: 14. Germline CDR1 is MGHRA and CDR2 is YSYEKL. The CDR3 covers 18 residues. The CDR3: CASSQDYVTGGVDYGYTF. The DNA for the CDR3 is TGCGCCAGCAGCCAGGACTATGTGACAGGGGGAGTAGACTATGGCTACACCTTC.

This sequence joins TRBV12-5 and TRBJ2-7; TRBD1 aligns across 7 bases. The junction had 10 bases not matched to a gene; V was cut back by 5 bases and J by 3 bases. CDR1 and CDR2 (germline): LGHNT, FRNRAP. The CDR3 is 15 amino acids. The CDR3 reads CASGPGTDGGYEQYF. CDR3 DNA sequence: TGTGCTAGTGGTCCAGGGACAGACGGAGGCTACGAGCAGTACTTC. Looking up the rest from reference TRBV12-5 and TRBJ2-7 gives the full variable domain: DARVTQTPRHKVTEMGQEVTMRCQPILGHNTVFWYRQTMMQGLELLAYFRNRAPLDDSGMPKDRFSAEMPDATLATLKIQPSEPRDSAVYFCASGPGTDGGYEQYFGPGTRLTVT.

The chain is built from TRBV10-3 and TRBJ1-5, with D perhaps TRBD1 (6 bases). Per germline, CDR1 ENHRY and CDR2 SYGVKD. V was cut by 0 bases and J by 7 bases, with 13 bases left in between. This CDR3 contains 15 residues. The CDR3 DNA sequence: TGTGCCATCAGTGAGTCGAGGGGGGAGGGGCAGCCCCAGCATTTT. Translated, it gives CAISESRGEGQPQHF.

This sequence joins TRBV27 and TRBJ2-2, with a tentative D call TRBD2 (5 bases). The V end lost 2 bases, the J end lost 3 bases, and 13 bases lay between the germline ends. The germline V gene has CDR1 MNHEY and CDR2 SMNVEV (reference sequence). This CDR3 contains 16 residues. CDR3 residues: CASSLRLALDTGELFF. CDR3 bases: TGTGCCAGCAGTTTAAGGCTAGCTTTGGACACCGGGGAGCTGTTTTTT.

This chain links TRBV5-1 with TRBJ1-5; 7 nucleotides agree with TRBD1. Germline CDR1 and CDR2: SGHRS and YFSETQ. V shed 0 bases and J 6 bases; nucleotides not matched to a gene: 3. The CDR3 is 14 residues long. CDR3 coding DNA: TGCGCCAGCAGCTTGGGACAGGGAACTCAGCCCCAGCATTTT. It specifies CASSLGQGTQPQHF.

The chain joins TRBV7-9 to TRBJ1-2; 10 bases line up with TRBD1. The V gene's germline CDR1 is SEHNR and CDR2 FQNEAQ (reference sequence). The CDR3 has 15 amino acids. Losses at the gene ends were 5 bases for V and 5 bases for J; bases not matched to a gene: 8. Here the CDR3 DNA reads TGTGCCAGCAGCCCCGCCGGGACAGGGGCTTATGGCTACACCTTC. It translates to CASSPAGTGAYGYTF.

V is TRBV5-6 and J is TRBJ1-1, with no clear D. The CDR3 spans 16 residues. Germline V gene data show CDR1 as SGHDT and CDR2 as YYEEEE. Between the trimmed V and J ends, which lost 2 bases and 1 base, there was a span of 15 bases. The CDR3: CASSLRDGGRNTEAFF. In DNA, the CDR3 is TGTGCCAGCAGCTTACGAGACGGAGGAAGGAACACTGAAGCTTTCTTT.

The chain uses TRBV10-3 and TRBJ1-5; D not resolved. The CDR3 totals 13 residues. CDR1 ENHRY and CDR2 SYGVKD come from the germline V gene. V was pared by 2 bases and J by 5 bases, with 7 bases between. DNA for the CDR3: TGTGCCATCAGTGAGAATTCAGATCAGCCCCAGCATTTT. As protein: CAISENSDQPQHF.

The rearrangement joins TRBV6-6 to TRBJ1-6, with D tentatively TRBD1 (5 bases). Trimming removed 2 bases from V and 5 bases from J, with 10 bases in between. The germline gives CDR1 MNHNY, CDR2 SVGAGI (reference sequence). The CDR3 spans 15 residues. CDR3 loop: CASSYIRADNSPLHF. The CDR3 DNA reads TGTGCCAGCAGTTACATCAGGGCGGATAATTCACCCCTCCACTTT.

The chain carries TRBV6-1 and TRBJ2-2, with TRBD2 identical over 9 bases. The CDR3 is made up of 14 amino acids. Trimming at V came to 4 bases and at J to 4 bases, leaving 1 base not matched to a gene. Germline V gene sequence: CDR1 MNHNS, CDR2 SASEGT. The chain's CDR3 is CASSGLAVTGELFF. DNA for the CDR3: TGTGCCAGCAGTGGACTAGCGGTCACCGGGGAGCTGTTTTTT.

The chain employs TRBV5-8 and TRBJ1-2; TRBD1 aligns across 9 bases. The CDR3 has 15 amino acids. V was pared by 0 bases and J by 5 bases, with 5 bases of the junction left unmatched. CDR1 and CDR2 from the germline V gene are SGHTS and YDEGEE. CDR3: CASSLETGGPYGYTF. The CDR3 bases are TGTGCCAGCAGCTTGGAAACAGGGGGCCCGTATGGCTACACCTTC.